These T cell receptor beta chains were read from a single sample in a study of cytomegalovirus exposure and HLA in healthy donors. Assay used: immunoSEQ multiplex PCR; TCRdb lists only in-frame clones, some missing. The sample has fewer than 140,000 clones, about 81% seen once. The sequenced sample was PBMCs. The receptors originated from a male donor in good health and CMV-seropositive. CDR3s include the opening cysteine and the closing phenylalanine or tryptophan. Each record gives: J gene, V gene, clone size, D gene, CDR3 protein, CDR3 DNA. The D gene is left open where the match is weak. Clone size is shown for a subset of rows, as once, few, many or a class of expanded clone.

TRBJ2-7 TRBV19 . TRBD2 CASSIAPAGGYEQYF TGTGCCAGTAGTATAGCCCCAGCGGGAGGGTACGAGCAGTACTTC
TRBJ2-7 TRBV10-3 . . CAIKETGFYEQYF TGTGCCATCAAAGAAACAGGGTTCTACGAGCAGTACTTC
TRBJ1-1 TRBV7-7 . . CASSRTQNTEAFF TGTGCCAGCAGCAGGACTCAGAACACTGAAGCTTTCTTT
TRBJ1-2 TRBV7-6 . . CASSTRPQGDYGYTF TGTGCCAGCAGCACCCGCCCACAGGGAGACTATGGCTACACCTTC
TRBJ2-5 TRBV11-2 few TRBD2 CASSLGLAGAQYF TGTGCCAGCAGCCTCGGGCTAGCGGGAGCCCAGTACTTC
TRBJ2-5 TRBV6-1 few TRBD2 CASRMGLGETQYF TGTGCCAGCAGAATGGGACTAGGAGAGACCCAGTACTTC
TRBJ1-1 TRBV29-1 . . CSVRDRRNTEAFF TGCAGCGTCCGAGACAGGAGAAACACTGAAGCTTTCTTT
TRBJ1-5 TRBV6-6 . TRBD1 CASSKMDREGQPQNF TGTGCCAGCAGTAAGATGGACAGGGAGGGACAGCCCCAGAATTTT
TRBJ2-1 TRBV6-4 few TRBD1 CASSDTTTGGFYNEQFF TGTGCCAGCAGTGACACGACTACAGGGGGGTTTTACAATGAGCAGTTCTTC
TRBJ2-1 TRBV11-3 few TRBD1 CASSPRDRVDNEQFF TGTGCCAGCAGCCCGCGGGACAGGGTTGACAATGAGCAGTTCTTC
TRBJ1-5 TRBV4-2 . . CASSQEDWSGNQPQHF TGTGCCAGCAGCCAAGAGGACTGGTCGGGCAATCAGCCCCAGCATTTT
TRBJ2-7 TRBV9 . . CASSVGVSSYEQYF TGTGCCAGCAGCGTAGGTGTCAGCTCCTACGAGCAGTACTTC
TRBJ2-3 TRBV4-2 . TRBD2 CASSLETRLAGGPDTQYF TGTGCCAGCAGCCTAGAGACACGGCTAGCGGGGGGGCCTGATACGCAGTATTTT
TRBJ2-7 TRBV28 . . CASSQYSSYEQYF TGTGCCAGCAGTCAGTACAGCTCCTACGAGCAGTACTTC
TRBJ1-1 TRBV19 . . CATTVGGKATEAFF TGTGCCACCACAGTCGGAGGCAAGGCCACTGAAGCTTTCTTT
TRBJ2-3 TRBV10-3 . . CAISERGRTDTQYF TGTGCCATCAGTGAAAGGGGTCGCACAGATACGCAGTATTTT
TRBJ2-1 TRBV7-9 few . CSSSLDGYNEQFF TGTTCCAGCAGCTTAGACGGCTACAATGAGCAGTTCTTC
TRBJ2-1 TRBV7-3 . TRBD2 CASSRSGSRSYNEQFF TGTGCCAGCAGTCGTAGCGGGAGTCGCTCCTACAATGAGCAGTTCTTC
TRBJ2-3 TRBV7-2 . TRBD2 CASSLVGRGGLADTQYF TGTGCCAGCAGCTTAGTAGGTCGGGGGGGCCTTGCAGATACGCAGTATTTT
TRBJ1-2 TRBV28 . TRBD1 CASSLSAGGGYTF TGTGCCAGCAGTTTATCGGCAGGGGGTGGCTACACCTTC
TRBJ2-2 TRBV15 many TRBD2 CATSRERGATSGIPTGELFF TGTGCCACCAGCAGAGAGAGGGGGGCTACTAGCGGGATCCCCACCGGGGAGCTGTTTTTT
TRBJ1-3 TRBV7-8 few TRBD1 CASSLAGTVIGNTIYF TGTGCCAGCAGCTTAGCTGGGACAGTGATAGGAAACACCATATATTTT
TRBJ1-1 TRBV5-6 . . CASSFNRVNTEAFF TGTGCCAGCAGCTTTAACAGGGTGAACACTGAAGCTTTCTTT
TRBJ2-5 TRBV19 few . CASSKGRDQETQYF TGTGCCAGTAGTAAAGGGAGAGATCAAGAGACCCAGTACTTC
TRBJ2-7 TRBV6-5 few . CASSSLGGGGFYEQYF TGTGCCAGCAGTTCCTTGGGGGGAGGCGGATTCTACGAGCAGTACTTC
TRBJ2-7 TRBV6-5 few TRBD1 CASSYSTTGSYEQYF TGTGCCAGCAGTTACTCCACGACAGGGTCCTACGAGCAGTACTTC
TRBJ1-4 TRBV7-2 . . CASGGRRNEKLFF TGTGCCAGCGGAGGGCGGAGAAATGAAAAACTGTTTTTT
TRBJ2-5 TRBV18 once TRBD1 CASSKLPAGTGGGETQYF TGTGCCAGCTCAAAATTGCCCGCGGGGACAGGCGGAGGAGAGACCCAGTACTTC
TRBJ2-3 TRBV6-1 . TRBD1 CASRTGAGTDTQYF TGTGCCAGCAGGACAGGGGCTGGCACAGATACGCAGTATTTT
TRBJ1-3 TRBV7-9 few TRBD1 CASSGQGFSGNTIYF TGTGCCAGCAGCGGACAGGGATTCTCTGGAAACACCATATATTTT
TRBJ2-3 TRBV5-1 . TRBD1 CASSAEGTGLVDTQYF TGCGCCAGCAGCGCGGAGGGGACAGGGTTAGTAGATACGCAGTATTTT